Sequencing of this TCR beta chain was carried out in a study of blood T cell repertoires in COVID-19. Study information: Sources were T cells, B-cell-depleted T cells, or PBMCs; the material itself was cDNA or gDNA.

Original analysis: Amplification of reference gene primers provided the estimated nucleated cell counts. Measured with immunoSEQ multiplex PCR; TCRdb has only the in-frame clones, and not every one. That table furnishes V, J and clone size, whereas the DNA furnished D and trimming. The top ten clones hold 5.5% of a sample with about 140,000 clones, approximately 88% of them seen once. The V gene lost 1 base and the J gene lost 6 bases, with 12 bases spanning the gap. CDR3 length equals 14 residues. Germline values: CDR1 SGHVS, CDR2 FQNEAQ. The V and J genes are TRBV7-8 and TRBJ1-2; TRBD1 is a possible D gene (5 bases). Source material: PBMCs or T cells enriched from blood (not recorded which). The source of this sequence is a man between 35 and 55 years old with acute COVID-19. Here the CDR3 reads CASSLVDGAHGYTF. In DNA, the CDR3 is TGTGCCAGCAGCTTAGTGGATGGGGCGCATGGCTACACCTTC.